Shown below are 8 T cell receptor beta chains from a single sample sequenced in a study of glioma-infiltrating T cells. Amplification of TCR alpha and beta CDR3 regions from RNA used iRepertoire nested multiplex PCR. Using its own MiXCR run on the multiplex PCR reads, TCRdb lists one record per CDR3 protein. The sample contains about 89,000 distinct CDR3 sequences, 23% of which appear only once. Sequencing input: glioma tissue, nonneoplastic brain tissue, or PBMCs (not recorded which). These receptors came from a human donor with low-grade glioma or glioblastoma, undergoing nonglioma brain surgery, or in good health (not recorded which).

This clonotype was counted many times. The DNA of the CDR3 is TGTGCCAGCTCTCCGGACCTTGGGATCACTGAAGCTTTCTTT. Its protein product is CASSPDLGITEAFF. The chain links TRBV18 to TRBJ1-1; no reliable D call. The germline CDR1 and CDR2 sequences are KGHSH and LQKENI. The CDR3 is 14 amino acids. V lost 6 bases to trimming and J lost 4 bases, with 15 bases between them.

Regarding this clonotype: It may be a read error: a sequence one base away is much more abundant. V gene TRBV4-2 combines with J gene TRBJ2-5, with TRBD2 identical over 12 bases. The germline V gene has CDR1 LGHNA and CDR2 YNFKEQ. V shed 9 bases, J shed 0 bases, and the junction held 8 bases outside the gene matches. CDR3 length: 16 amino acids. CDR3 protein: CARSVTSGRNQETQYF. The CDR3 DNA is TGTGCCAGAAGCGTAACTAGCGGGAGGAACCAAGAGACCCAGTACTTC.

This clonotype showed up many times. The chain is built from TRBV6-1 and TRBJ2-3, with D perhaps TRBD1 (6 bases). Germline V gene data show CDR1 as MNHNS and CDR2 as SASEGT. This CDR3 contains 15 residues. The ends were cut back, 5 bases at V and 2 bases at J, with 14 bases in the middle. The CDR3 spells CASSLQGGSTDTQYF. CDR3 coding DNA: TGTGCCAGCAGTCTACAAGGGGGTTCCACAGATACGCAGTATTTT.

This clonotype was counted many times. The CDR3 spells CATSRDLPSTDTQYF. The CDR3 coding sequence is TGTGCCACCAGCAGAGATCTACCTAGCACAGATACGCAGTATTTT. This sequence joins TRBV15 and TRBJ2-3; D not resolved. CDR1 is LNHNV and CDR2 is YYDKDF in the germline V gene (reference sequence). This CDR3 is built from 15 residues. Trimming pared 0 bases from V and 0 bases from J, leaving 7 bases between. Looking up the rest from reference TRBV15 and TRBJ2-3 gives the full variable domain: DAMVIQNPRYQVTQFGKPVTLSCSQTLNHNVMYWYQQKSSQAPKLLFHYYDKDFNNEADTPDNFQSRRPNTSFCFLDIRSPGLGDTAMYLCATSRDLPSTDTQYFGPGTRLTVL.

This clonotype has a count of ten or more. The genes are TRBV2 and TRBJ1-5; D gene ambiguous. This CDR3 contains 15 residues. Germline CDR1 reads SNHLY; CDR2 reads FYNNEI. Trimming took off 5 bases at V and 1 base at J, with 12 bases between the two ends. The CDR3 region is CASSNSGPSNQPQHF. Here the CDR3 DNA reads TGTGCCAGCAGTAATTCCGGACCGAGCAATCAGCCCCAGCATTTT. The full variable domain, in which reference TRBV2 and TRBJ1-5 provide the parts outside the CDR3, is EPEVTQTPSHQVTQMGQEVILRCVPISNHLYFYWYRQILGQKVEFLVSFYNNEISEKSEIFDDQFSVERPDGSNFTLKIRSTKLEDSAMYFCASSNSGPSNQPQHFGDGTRLSIL.

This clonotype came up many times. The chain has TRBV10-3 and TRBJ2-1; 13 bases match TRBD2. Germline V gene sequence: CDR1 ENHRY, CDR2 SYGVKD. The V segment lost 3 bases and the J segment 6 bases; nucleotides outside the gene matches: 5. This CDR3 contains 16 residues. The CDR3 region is CAISDPGLAGVNEQFF. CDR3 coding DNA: TGTGCCATCAGTGACCCTGGACTAGCGGGAGTCAATGAGCAGTTCTTC.

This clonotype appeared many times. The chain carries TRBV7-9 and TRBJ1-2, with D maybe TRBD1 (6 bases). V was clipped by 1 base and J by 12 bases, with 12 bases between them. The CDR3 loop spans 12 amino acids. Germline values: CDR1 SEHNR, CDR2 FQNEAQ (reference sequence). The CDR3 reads CASSLGTRGDTF. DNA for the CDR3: TGTGCCAGCAGCTTAGGCACCAGGGGAGACACCTTC. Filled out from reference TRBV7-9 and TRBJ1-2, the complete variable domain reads DTGVSQNPRHKITKRGQNVTFRCDPISEHNRLYWYRQTLGQGPEFLTYFQNEAQLEKSRLLSDRFSAERPKGSFSTLEIQRTEQGDSAMYLCASSLGTRGDTFGSGTRLTVV.

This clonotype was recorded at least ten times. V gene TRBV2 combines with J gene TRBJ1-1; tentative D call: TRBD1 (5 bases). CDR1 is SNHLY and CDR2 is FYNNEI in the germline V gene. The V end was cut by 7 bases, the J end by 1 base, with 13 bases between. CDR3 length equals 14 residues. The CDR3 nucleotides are TGTGCCAGCACCCGAGGCGGGGCGAACACTGAAGCTTTCTTT. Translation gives CASTRGGANTEAFF.